These T cell receptor beta chains were read from a single sample in a study of identical twins. In TCRdb, the 5' RACE reads were re-called with MiXCR into one record per CDR3 protein. This table has around 480,000 distinct CDR3 sequences, 11% to 15% appearing once. These data are also associated with another study on yellow fever vaccine responses in identical twins.

The specimen sequenced was CD4+ T cells sorted from blood. The receptors originated from a woman aged 18 to 35 in good health. Each CDR3 is given with its conserved first and last residue. Fields, in order: clone size, J gene, D gene, V gene, CDR3 protein, CDR3 DNA. The D gene is left open where the match is weak. Size is stated for part of the rows, as once, few or many counts, or as a class when the clone is expanded.

NA TRBJ2-4 NA TRBV6-2/TRBV6-3 CASRSHGQNIQYF TGTGCCAGCAGAAGCCACGGGCAAAACATTCAGTACTTC
NA TRBJ2-5 TRBD1 TRBV12-3/TRBV12-4 CASNYRGTPETQYF TGTGCCAGCAACTACAGGGGAACCCCAGAGACCCAGTACTTC
NA TRBJ2-5 TRBD2 TRBV7-9 CASSRASGKETQYF TGTGCCAGCAGTCGCGCTAGCGGTAAAGAGACCCAGTACTTC
NA TRBJ2-7 TRBD1 TRBV2 CASSKDRVVHEQYF TGTGCCAGCAGTAAAGACAGGGTGGTCCACGAGCAGTACTTC
NA TRBJ2-3 TRBD2 TRBV5-1 CASSRGGAGDTDTQYF TGCGCCAGCAGCCGCGGAGGAGCGGGAGACACAGATACGCAGTATTTT
few TRBJ2-7 TRBD1 TRBV16 CASSRRTGVEEQYF TGTGCCAGCAGCCGGCGGACAGGGGTTGAGGAGCAGTACTTC
few TRBJ2-4 TRBD1 TRBV28 CASSLGLGTGKNIQYF TGTGCCAGCAGTTTAGGTCTAGGGACAGGGAAAAACATTCAGTACTTC
few TRBJ1-2 NA TRBV5-1 CASQQGPKQENYGYTF TGCGCCAGTCAACAGGGACCCAAACAGGAGAACTATGGCTACACCTTC
NA TRBJ2-3 TRBD1 TRBV5-6 CASSPPNRDRGFTDTQYF TGTGCCAGCAGCCCCCCAAACCGGGACAGGGGGTTCACAGATACGCAGTATTTT
NA TRBJ1-1 NA TRBV28 CASSLGWWTEAFF TGTGCCAGCAGTTTAGGTTGGTGGACTGAAGCTTTCTTT
NA TRBJ2-7 NA TRBV7-7 CASSQSPFSYEQYF TGTGCTAGCAGCCAATCGCCCTTCTCCTACGAGCAGTACTTC
many TRBJ1-1 NA TRBV11-2 CASSLVQNTEAFF TGTGCCAGCAGCTTAGTGCAGAACACTGAAGCTTTCTTT
NA TRBJ2-1 NA TRBV20-1 CSASHPGQGVNEQFF TGCAGTGCGAGTCACCCGGGACAAGGCGTCAATGAGCAGTTCTTC
NA TRBJ2-3 NA TRBV5-1 CASSSRGLKGSTDTQYF TGCGCCAGCAGCTCTCGGGGTCTCAAAGGGAGCACAGATACGCAGTATTTT
NA TRBJ2-7 TRBD2 TRBV24-1 CATSVTSGKTYEQYF TGTGCCACCAGTGTGACTAGCGGGAAGACTTACGAGCAGTACTTC
NA TRBJ2-1 TRBD1 TRBV20-1 CSAPGTGGGNEQFF TGCAGTGCTCCCGGGACAGGGGGTGGAAATGAGCAGTTCTTC
few TRBJ2-1 NA TRBV3-1 CASSQVEGGLCEQFF TGTGCCAGCAGCCAAGTGGAGGGGGGCTTATGTGAGCAGTTCTTC
NA TRBJ1-4 TRBD1 TRBV20-1 CSAGTAFNEKLFF TGCAGTGCTGGGACAGCGTTTAATGAAAAACTGTTTTTT
few TRBJ2-7 NA TRBV20-1 CSATVVRYEQYF TGCAGTGCTACTGTAGTGCGCTACGAGCAGTACTTC
NA TRBJ2-5 NA TRBV7-9 CASSPSGARETQYF TGTGCCAGCAGCCCCTCGGGGGCCCGAGAGACCCAGTACTTC